This T cell receptor (beta chain) came from a study of spatial heterogeneity in lung cancer. General observations from the study: Circulating ubiquitous expanded tumor TCRs were observed more frequently at resection than at follow-up.

Time point defined: sample taken at primary tumor resection. Frozen PBMC, nontumor lung or tumor provided whole RNA, which was sequenced unsorted. Donors were around 70 untreated early-stage non-small cell lung cancer patients. This clonotype has a count of ten or more. Its antigen is unidentified. The CDR3 contains 13 residues. Germline CDR1 is LGHDT and CDR2 is YNNKEL (reference sequence). V dropped 0 bases and J dropped 4 bases, with 4 bases sitting between them. One entry per CDR3 protein results from TCRdb running MiXCR on the 5' RACE reads. The repertoire includes 40,000 or so distinct CDR3 sequences, around 5% of them detected once, and just over 25% sits in the top ten.

Sequenced here: PBMCs, sampled at surgery. The V call is TRBV3-1, the J call TRBJ1-5; D uncertain. The TCR was taken from a female donor with early-stage non-small cell lung cancer. CDR3 nucleotides: TGTGCCAGCAGCCAAGATATAAATCAGCCCCAGCATTTT. Translated: CASSQDINQPQHF.